A selection of T cell receptor beta chains follows, all from one sample in a study of T cell responses to AZD1222 COVID-19 vaccine. Sequenced by immunoSEQ multiplex PCR; TCRdb stores in-frame clones only, minus some. The sample includes roughly 150,000 clones, around 88% of them seen just once. The sequencing used peripheral blood, collected on day 0 of AZD1222 vaccination. The receptors were gathered from an adult in good health. Each CDR3 is given with its conserved first and last residue. A D gene is named only where the DNA matches it firmly. A row's size may be missing; if present it is once, few, many or a size class.

V: TRBV15; D: NA; size: NA; J: TRBJ1-5; DNA: TGTGCCACCAGCAGAGTGGTGGGCAATCAGCCCCAGCATTTT; CDR3: CATSRVVGNQPQHF
V: TRBV7-2; D: NA; size: NA; J: TRBJ2-1; DNA: TGTGCCAGCAGCTTGACTTCCAGCTCCTACAATGAGCAGTTCTTC; CDR3: CASSLTSSSYNEQFF
V: TRBV5-1; D: NA; size: NA; J: TRBJ1-1; DNA: TGCGCCAGCAGCTCAACAGCGAACACTGAAGCTTTCTTT; CDR3: CASSSTANTEAFF
V: TRBV5-8; D: NA; size: NA; J: TRBJ2-7; DNA: TGTGCCAGCAGCTTGGCCTACGAGCAGTACTTC; CDR3: CASSLAYEQYF
V: TRBV28; D: NA; size: once; J: TRBJ1-2; DNA: TGTGCCAGCAGTTTCTCAGGGTATGGCTACACCTTC; CDR3: CASSFSGYGYTF
V: TRBV29-1; D: NA; size: few; J: TRBJ1-5; DNA: TGCAGCGTTGCCCAAGGCAATCAGCCCCAGCATTTT; CDR3: CSVAQGNQPQHF
V: TRBV7-2; D: TRBD2; size: NA; J: TRBJ2-3; DNA: TGTGCCAGCAGCCGGGGACTAGCGGGAGCTCGTGGGGCAGATACGCAGTATTTT; CDR3: CASSRGLAGARGADTQYF
V: TRBV7-2; D: NA; size: NA; J: TRBJ1-1; DNA: TGTGCCAGCAGCCCACAGGTGAACACTGAAGCTTTCTTT; CDR3: CASSPQVNTEAFF
V: TRBV29-1; D: NA; size: NA; J: TRBJ1-5; DNA: TGCAGCGCCCGGGGGAGTAGCAATCAGCCCCAGCATTTT; CDR3: CSARGSSNQPQHF
V: TRBV6-1; D: NA; size: NA; J: TRBJ1-5; DNA: TGTGCCAGCCTACTGGGTGACCATAGCAATCAGCCCCAGCATTTT; CDR3: CASLLGDHSNQPQHF
V: TRBV6-5; D: TRBD1; size: NA; J: TRBJ1-3; DNA: TGTGCCAGCGACAGGGGGCCCATCTCTGGAAACACCATATATTTT; CDR3: CASDRGPISGNTIYF
V: TRBV7-9; D: TRBD1; size: NA; J: TRBJ2-3; DNA: TGTGCCAGCAGCGCAGCCGGGACAGTGGGAGCAGATACGCAGTATTTT; CDR3: CASSAAGTVGADTQYF
V: TRBV15; D: TRBD1; size: NA; J: TRBJ2-1; DNA: TGTGCCACCAGCAGAGTCAGGACAGGCCTTTACAATGAGCAGTTCTTC; CDR3: CATSRVRTGLYNEQFF
V: TRBV4-3; D: NA; size: NA; J: TRBJ1-5; DNA: TGCGCCAGCAGCCAAGATCGGGGACTTCAGCCCCAGCATTTT; CDR3: CASSQDRGLQPQHF
V: TRBV30; D: TRBD1; size: NA; J: TRBJ1-5; DNA: TGTGCCTGGGGGCTGAACAGGGGAGGCGGTTTGCGCAATCAGCCCCAGCATTTT; CDR3: CAWGLNRGGGLRNQPQHF
V: TRBV7-2; D: NA; size: NA; J: TRBJ2-5; DNA: TGTGCCAGCAGCCCAGAGCGCCAGGGGTGGAAGACCCAGTACTTC; CDR3: CASSPERQGWKTQYF
V: TRBV6-2/TRBV6-3; D: TRBD2; size: NA; J: TRBJ2-1; DNA: TGTGCCAGCAGTTACTTTGTCGGGAGGGCCCGCAGCAATGAGCAGTTCTTC; CDR3: CASSYFVGRARSNEQFF
V: TRBV29-1; D: NA; size: NA; J: TRBJ1-3; DNA: TGCAGCGTTGGCGTGGGGGGGGGAAACACCATATATTTT; CDR3: CSVGVGGGNTIYF